The sequence of this T cell receptor (beta chain) was determined in a study of shared clonotypes between healthy human individuals. Broader study findings: Investigators expected sequencing depth to affect clonotype sharing among donors.

Concerning this clone: The target antigen is unknown.

An even split of each subset's genomic DNA across several immunoSEQ plates was performed. Measured with immunoSEQ multiplex PCR; TCRdb has only the in-frame clones, and not every one. The sample includes roughly 2,300,000 clones, roughly 92% of them seen just once. The germline CDR1 and CDR2 sequences are SGHNT and YYREEE (reference sequence). Trimming pared 1 base from V and 8 bases from J, leaving 7 bases between. The CDR3 is 12 residues long. The sample taken for sequencing was naive CD4+ T cells from PBMCs. The subset denotes: CD45RA+ positively selected. The V and J genes are TRBV5-4 and TRBJ2-1; no clear D gene. The receptor's source is a man aged 18-30 years in good health. Some clones in this sample may be carry-over from other donors' samples. CDR3 bases: TGTGCCAGCAGCTTGAGGCGTGATGAGCAGTTCTTC. Its translation: CASSLRRDEQFF.